The TCR beta chain under discussion was sequenced for a study of blood T cell repertoires in COVID-19. Study-wide context: Sources were T cells, B-cell-depleted T cells, or PBMCs; the material itself was cDNA or gDNA.

In the source study's methods: Amplification from reference gene primers served as the basis for estimated nucleated cell counts. Assay: immunoSEQ multiplex PCR; the TCRdb copy retains only in-frame clones and omits some. V and J calls and clone size come straight from that table; D and trimming were deduced from the DNA. The sample has some 460,000 clones, around 90% seen once. Recruits, aged roughly 18 to 90 years, lived in under 25 US areas. Cohort assignment relied on participant-reported clinical history. The receptor's source is a woman under 30 with acute COVID-19. Sample: PBMCs or T cells enriched from blood (not recorded which).

Written as DNA, the CDR3 is TGCAGCGGAGTTCTAAGGAGCTCCTACAATGAGCAGTTCTTC. Protein sequence: CSGVLRSSYNEQFF. The gene calls are TRBV29-1 and TRBJ2-1; D gene ambiguous. This CDR3 is 14 amino acids long. The germline V gene encodes CDR1 SQVTM and CDR2 ANQGSEA. Between the trimmed V and J ends, which lost 7 bases and 0 bases, there was a span of 13 bases.